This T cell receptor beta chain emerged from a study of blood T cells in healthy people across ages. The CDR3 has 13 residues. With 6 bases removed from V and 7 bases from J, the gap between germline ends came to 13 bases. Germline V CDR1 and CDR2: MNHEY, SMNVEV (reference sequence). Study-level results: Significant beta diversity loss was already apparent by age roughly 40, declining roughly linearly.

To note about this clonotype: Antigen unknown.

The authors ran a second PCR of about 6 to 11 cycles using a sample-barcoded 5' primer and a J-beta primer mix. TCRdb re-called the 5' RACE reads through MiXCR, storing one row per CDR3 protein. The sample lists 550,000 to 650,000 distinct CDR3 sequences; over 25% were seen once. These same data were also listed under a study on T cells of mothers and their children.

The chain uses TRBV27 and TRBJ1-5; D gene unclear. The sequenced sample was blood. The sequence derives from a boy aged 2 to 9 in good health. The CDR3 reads CASSGRSRQPQHF. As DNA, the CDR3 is TGTGCCAGCAGCGGCCGGTCGCGCCAGCCCCAGCATTTT.